This T cell receptor beta chain was recovered during a study of blood T cells in healthy people across ages. Study conclusions and caveats: Diversity of TCR beta per million T cells declined in a roughly linear way with age.

A second PCR, run for about 7 to 12 cycles, used a sample-barcoded 5' primer plus a J-beta primer mix. One entry per CDR3 protein results from TCRdb running MiXCR on the 5' RACE reads. In the table there are 1.5 million to 2 million distinct CDR3 sequences, roughly a third of which are singletons. Details on this clonotype: Its antigen is currently unknown.

Germline V CDR1 and CDR2: ENHRY, SYGVKD. This CDR3 comprises 14 residues. The junction had 5 bases not matched to a gene; V was cut back by 6 bases and J by 1 base. The chain links TRBV10-3 to TRBJ1-2; 7 bases agree with TRBD1. Sequenced sample: blood. This receptor was obtained from a woman in her twenties or thirties in good health. The CDR3 bases are TGTGCCATCAGCCGCGGACAGGATAACTATGGCTACACCTTC. It translates to CAISRGQDNYGYTF.